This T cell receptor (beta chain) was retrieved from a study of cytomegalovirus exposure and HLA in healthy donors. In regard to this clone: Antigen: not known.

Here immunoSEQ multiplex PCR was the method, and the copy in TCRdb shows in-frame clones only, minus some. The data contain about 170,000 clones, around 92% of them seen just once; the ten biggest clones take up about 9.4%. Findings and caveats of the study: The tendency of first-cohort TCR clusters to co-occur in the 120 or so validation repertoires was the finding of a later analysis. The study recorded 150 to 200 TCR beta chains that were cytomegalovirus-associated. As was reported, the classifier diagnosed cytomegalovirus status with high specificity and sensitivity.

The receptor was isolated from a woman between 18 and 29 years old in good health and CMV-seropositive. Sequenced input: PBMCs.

The CDR3 DNA follows: TGTGCCAGCAGTTCCCTTTATGTAGGGACAATGGATGAGCAGTTCTTC. This encodes CASSSLYVGTMDEQFF. The chain combines TRBV27 with TRBJ2-1, with D tentatively TRBD1 (6 bases). This CDR3 is 16 amino acids long. Trimming pared 4 bases from V and 8 bases from J, leaving 21 bases between. Germline lookup yields CDR1 MNHEY and CDR2 SMNVEV (reference sequence).